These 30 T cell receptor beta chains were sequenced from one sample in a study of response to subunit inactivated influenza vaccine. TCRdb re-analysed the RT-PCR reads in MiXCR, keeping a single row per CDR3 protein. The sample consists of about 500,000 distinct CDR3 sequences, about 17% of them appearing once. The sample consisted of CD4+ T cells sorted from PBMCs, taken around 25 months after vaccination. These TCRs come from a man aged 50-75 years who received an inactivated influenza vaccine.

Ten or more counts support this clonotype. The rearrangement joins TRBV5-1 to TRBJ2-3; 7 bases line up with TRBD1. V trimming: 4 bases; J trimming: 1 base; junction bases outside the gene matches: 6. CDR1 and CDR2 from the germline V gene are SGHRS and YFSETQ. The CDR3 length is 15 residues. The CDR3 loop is CASSLGQSRTDTQYF. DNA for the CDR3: TGCGCCAGCAGCCTGGGACAGAGCCGCACAGATACGCAGTATTTT.

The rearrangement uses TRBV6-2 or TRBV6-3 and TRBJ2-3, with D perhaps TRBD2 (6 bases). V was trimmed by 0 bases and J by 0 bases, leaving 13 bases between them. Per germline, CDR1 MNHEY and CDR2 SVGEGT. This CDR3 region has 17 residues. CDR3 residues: CASSYSIKRVSTDTQYF. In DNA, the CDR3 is TGTGCCAGCAGTTACTCGATAAAGCGGGTCAGCACAGATACGCAGTATTTT.

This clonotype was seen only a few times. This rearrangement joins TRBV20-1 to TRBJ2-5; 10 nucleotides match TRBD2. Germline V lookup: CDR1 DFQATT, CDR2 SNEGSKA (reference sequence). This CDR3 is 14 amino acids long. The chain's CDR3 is CSTLAGASQETQYF. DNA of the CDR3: TGCAGCACCCTAGCGGGGGCCTCCCAAGAGACCCAGTACTTC.

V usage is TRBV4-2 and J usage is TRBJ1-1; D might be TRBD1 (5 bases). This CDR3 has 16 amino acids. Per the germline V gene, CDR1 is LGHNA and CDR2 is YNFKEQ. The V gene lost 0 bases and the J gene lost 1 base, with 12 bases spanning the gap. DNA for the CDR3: TGTGCCAGCAGCCAAGATCCAGGGCAGGGGAACACTGAAGCTTTCTTT. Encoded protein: CASSQDPGQGNTEAFF.

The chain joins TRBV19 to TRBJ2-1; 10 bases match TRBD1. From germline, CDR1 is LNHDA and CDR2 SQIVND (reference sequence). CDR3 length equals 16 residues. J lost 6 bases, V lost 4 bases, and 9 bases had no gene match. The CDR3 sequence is CASSRRQGAAGNEQFF. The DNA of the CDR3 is TGTGCCAGTAGTAGGAGACAGGGGGCAGCCGGCAATGAGCAGTTCTTC.

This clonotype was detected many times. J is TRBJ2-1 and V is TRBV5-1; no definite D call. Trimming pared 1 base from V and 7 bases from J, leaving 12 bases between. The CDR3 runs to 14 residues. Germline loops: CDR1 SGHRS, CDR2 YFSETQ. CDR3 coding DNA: TGCGCCAGCAGCTTGATAGACTGGGATAATGAGCAGTTCTTC. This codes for CASSLIDWDNEQFF. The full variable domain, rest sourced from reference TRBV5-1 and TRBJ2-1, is KAGVTQTPRYLIKTRGQQVTLSCSPISGHRSVSWYQQTPGQGLQFLFEYFSETQRNKGNFPGRFSGRQFSNSRSEMNVSTLELGDSALYLCASSLIDWDNEQFFGPGTRLTVL.

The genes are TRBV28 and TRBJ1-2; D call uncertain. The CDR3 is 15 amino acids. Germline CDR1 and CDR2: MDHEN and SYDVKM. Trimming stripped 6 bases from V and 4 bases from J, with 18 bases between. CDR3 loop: CASSEGRSRTYGYTF. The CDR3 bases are TGTGCCAGCAGCGAAGGACGGAGCAGAACCTATGGCTACACCTTC.

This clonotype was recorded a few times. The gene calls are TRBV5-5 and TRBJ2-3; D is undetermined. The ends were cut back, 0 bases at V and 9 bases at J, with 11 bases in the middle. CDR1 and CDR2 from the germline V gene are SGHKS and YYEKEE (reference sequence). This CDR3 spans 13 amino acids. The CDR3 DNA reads TGTGCCAGCAGCTTGGACAGCTTCTACACGCAGTATTTT. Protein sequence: CASSLDSFYTQYF.

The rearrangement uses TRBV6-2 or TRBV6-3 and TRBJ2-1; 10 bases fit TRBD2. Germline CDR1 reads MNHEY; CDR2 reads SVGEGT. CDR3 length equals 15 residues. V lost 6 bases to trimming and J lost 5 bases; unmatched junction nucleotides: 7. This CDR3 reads CASRPAGGPNNEQFF. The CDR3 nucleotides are TGTGCCAGCAGGCCAGCGGGAGGGCCAAACAATGAGCAGTTCTTC.

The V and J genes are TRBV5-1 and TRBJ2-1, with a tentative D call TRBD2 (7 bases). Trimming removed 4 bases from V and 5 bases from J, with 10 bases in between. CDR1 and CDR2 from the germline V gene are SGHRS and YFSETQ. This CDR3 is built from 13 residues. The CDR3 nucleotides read TGCGCCAGCAGCAGAGGGGGGGACAATGAGCAGTTCTTC. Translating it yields CASSRGGDNEQFF. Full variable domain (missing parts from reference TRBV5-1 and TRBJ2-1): KAGVTQTPRYLIKTRGQQVTLSCSPISGHRSVSWYQQTPGQGLQFLFEYFSETQRNKGNFPGRFSGRQFSNSRSEMNVSTLELGDSALYLCASSRGGDNEQFFGPGTRLTVL.

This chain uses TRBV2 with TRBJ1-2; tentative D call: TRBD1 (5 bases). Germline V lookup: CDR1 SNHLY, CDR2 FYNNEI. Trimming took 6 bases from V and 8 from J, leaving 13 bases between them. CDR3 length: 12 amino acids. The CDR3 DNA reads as TGTGCCAGCAGCATGGGACTCCTAGGCTACACCTTC. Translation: CASSMGLLGYTF.

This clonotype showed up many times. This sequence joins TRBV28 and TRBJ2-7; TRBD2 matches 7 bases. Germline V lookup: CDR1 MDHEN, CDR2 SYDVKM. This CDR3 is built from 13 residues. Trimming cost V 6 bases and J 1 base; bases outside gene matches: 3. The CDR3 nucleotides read TGTGCCAGCAGGATTAGCGGGTCCTACGAGCAGTACTTC. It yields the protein CASRISGSYEQYF.

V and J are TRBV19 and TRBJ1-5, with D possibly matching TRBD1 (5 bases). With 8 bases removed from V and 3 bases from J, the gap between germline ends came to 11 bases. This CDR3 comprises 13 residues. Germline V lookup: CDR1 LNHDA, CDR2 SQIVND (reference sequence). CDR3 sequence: CASAREYNQPQHF. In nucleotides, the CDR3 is TGTGCCAGTGCCAGGGAATACAATCAGCCCCAGCATTTT. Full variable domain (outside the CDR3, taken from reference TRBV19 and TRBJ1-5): DGGITQSPKYLFRKEGQNVTLSCEQNLNHDAMYWYRQDPGQGLRLIYYSQIVNDFQKGDIAEGYSVSREKKESFPLTVTSAQKNPTAFYLCASAREYNQPQHFGDGTRLSIL.

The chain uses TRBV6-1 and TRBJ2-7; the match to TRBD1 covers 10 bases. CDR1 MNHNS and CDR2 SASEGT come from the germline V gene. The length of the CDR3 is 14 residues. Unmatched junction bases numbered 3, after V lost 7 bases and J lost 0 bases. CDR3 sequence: CASTRDRGSYEQYF. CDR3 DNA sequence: TGTGCCAGCACCAGGGACAGGGGCTCCTACGAGCAGTACTTC.

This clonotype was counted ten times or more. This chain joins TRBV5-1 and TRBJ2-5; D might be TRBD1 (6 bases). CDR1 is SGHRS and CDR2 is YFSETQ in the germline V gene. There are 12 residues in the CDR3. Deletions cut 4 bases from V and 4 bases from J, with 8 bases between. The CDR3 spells CASSRDTETQYF. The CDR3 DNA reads TGCGCCAGCAGCCGGGACACAGAGACCCAGTACTTC.

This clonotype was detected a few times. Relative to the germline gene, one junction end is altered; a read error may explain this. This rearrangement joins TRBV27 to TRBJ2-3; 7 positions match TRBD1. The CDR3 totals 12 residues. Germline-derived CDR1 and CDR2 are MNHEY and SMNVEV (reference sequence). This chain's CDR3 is CASSPWTGTQYF. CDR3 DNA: TGTGCCAGCAGTCCATGGACAGGTACGCAGTATTTT.

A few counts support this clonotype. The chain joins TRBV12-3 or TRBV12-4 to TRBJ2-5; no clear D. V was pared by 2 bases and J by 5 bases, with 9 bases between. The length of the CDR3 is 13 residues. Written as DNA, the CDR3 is TGTGCCAGCAGTTTAATAGTATCGGAGACCCAGTACTTC. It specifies CASSLIVSETQYF.

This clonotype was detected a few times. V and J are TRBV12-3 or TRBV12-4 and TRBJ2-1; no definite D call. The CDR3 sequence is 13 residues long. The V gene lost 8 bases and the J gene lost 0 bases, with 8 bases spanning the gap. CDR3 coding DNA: TGTGCCAGCGGAACGAGCTCCTACAATGAGCAGTTCTTC. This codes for CASGTSSYNEQFF.

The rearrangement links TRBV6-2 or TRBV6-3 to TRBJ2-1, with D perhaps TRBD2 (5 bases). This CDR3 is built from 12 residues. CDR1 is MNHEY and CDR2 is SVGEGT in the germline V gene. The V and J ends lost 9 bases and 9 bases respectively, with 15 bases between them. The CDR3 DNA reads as TGTGCCAGTTTACGAACCCGGGGTGAGCAGTTCTTC. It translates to CASLRTRGEQFF.

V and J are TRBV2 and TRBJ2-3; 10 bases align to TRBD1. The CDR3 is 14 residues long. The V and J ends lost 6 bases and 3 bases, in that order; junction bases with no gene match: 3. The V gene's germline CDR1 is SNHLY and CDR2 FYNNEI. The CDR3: CASRPGQGTDTQYF. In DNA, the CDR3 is TGTGCCAGCAGGCCGGGACAGGGGACAGATACGCAGTATTTT.

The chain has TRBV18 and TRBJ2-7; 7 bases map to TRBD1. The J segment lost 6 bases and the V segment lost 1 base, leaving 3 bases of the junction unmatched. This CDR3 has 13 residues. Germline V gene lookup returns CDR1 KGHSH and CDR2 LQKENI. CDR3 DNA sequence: TGTGCCAGCTCACCACACTCAGGGGGCGAGCAGTACTTC. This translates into CASSPHSGGEQYF.

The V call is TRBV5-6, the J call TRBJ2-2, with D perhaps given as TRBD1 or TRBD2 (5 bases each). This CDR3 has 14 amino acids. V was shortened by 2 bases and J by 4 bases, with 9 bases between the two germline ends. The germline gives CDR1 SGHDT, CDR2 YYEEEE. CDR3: CASSFRAGTGELFF. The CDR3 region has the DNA TGTGCCAGCAGCTTCAGGGCGGGCACCGGGGAGCTGTTTTTT.

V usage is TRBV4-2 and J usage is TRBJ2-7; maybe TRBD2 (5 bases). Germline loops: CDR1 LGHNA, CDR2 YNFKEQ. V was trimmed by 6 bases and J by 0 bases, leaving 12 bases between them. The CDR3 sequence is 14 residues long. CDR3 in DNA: TGTGCCAGCAGGTACGGGCGGGCCTCCTACGAGCAGTACTTC. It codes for CASRYGRASYEQYF.

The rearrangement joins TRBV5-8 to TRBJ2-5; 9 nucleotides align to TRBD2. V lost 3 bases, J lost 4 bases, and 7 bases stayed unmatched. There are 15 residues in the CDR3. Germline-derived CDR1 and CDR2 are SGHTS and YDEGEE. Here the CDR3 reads CASSSPGLALETQYF. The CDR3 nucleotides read TGTGCCAGCAGCTCACCGGGACTAGCTTTAGAGACCCAGTACTTC. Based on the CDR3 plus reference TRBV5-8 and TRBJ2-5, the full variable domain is EAGVTQSPTHLIKTRGQQATLRCSPISGHTSVYWYQQALGLGLQFLLWYDEGEERNRGNFPPRFSGRQFPNYSSELNVNALELEDSALYLCASSSPGLALETQYFGPGTRLLVL.

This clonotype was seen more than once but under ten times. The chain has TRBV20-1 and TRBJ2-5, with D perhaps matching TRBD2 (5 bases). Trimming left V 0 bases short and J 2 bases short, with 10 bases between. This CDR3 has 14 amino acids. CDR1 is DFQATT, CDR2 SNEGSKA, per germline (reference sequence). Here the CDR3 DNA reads TGCAGTGCTAGAGATTTCCGGGGACAAGAGACCCAGTACTTC. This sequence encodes CSARDFRGQETQYF.

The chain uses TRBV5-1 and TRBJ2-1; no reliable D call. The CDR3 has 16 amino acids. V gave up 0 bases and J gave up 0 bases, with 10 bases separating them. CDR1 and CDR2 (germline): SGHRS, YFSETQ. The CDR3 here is CASSLDPVSSYNEQFF. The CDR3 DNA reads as TGCGCCAGCAGCTTGGATCCGGTGAGCTCCTACAATGAGCAGTTCTTC.

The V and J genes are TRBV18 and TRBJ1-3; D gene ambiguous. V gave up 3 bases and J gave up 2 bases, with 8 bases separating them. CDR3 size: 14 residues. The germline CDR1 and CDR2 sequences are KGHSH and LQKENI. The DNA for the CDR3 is TGTGCCAGCTCACCCGGGTCGGCTGGAAACACCATATATTTT. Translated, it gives CASSPGSAGNTIYF.

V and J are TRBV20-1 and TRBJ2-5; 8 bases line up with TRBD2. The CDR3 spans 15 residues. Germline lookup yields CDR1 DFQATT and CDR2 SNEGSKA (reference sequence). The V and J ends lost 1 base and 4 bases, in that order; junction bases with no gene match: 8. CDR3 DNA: TGCAGTGCTAGAGGACTACCTCGGGGGGGAGAGACCCAGTACTTC. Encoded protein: CSARGLPRGGETQYF.

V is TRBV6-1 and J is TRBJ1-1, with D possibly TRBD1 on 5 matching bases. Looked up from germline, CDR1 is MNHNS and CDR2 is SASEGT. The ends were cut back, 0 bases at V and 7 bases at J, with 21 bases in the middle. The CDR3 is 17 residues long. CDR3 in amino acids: CASSEAFGGSYVDEAFF. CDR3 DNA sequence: TGTGCCAGCAGTGAAGCATTCGGGGGGTCATATGTTGATGAAGCTTTCTTT.

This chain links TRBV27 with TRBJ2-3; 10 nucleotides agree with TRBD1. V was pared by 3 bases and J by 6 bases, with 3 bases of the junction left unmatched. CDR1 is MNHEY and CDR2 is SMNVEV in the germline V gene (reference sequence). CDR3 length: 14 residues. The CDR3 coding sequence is TGTGCCAGCAGTTTGCGGGACAGGGGCGATACGCAGTATTTT. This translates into CASSLRDRGDTQYF.